This record covers a single TCR beta chain. What it recognizes is unknown. The data derive from a study of cytomegalovirus exposure and HLA in healthy donors. As for the study in general: There were more than 350 genotyped donors. Of these, 75% to 85% fell in the genetic ancestry cluster associated with self-reported Caucasian donors. Findings of the study overall: The study recorded over 150 TCR beta chains that were cytomegalovirus-associated.

Primers for the PCR totalled 60 Vbeta and 13 Jbeta. Original data processing: In a later analysis, the count reached some 75 million unique TCR beta chains, with roughly 9.9 million shared. Profiling relied on immunoSEQ multiplex PCR, and the TCRdb table lists in-frame clones only, not all of them. V and J calls plus clone size are reproduced from that table; the DNA served to infer D and trimming. The table has some 150,000 clones, 82% seen once. Germline V gene lookup returns CDR1 MNHNS and CDR2 SASEGT. The CDR3 runs 16 residues. The V end was cut by 4 bases, the J end by 4 bases, with 17 bases between.

The chain employs TRBV6-1 and TRBJ2-1; D is uncertain. This receptor was identified in a male donor in good health and CMV-seronegative. The sample consisted of PBMCs. The CDR3 reads CASSGDSPPRYNEQFF. The CDR3 nucleotides read TGTGCCAGCAGTGGCGACTCCCCTCCAAGATACAATGAGCAGTTCTTC.